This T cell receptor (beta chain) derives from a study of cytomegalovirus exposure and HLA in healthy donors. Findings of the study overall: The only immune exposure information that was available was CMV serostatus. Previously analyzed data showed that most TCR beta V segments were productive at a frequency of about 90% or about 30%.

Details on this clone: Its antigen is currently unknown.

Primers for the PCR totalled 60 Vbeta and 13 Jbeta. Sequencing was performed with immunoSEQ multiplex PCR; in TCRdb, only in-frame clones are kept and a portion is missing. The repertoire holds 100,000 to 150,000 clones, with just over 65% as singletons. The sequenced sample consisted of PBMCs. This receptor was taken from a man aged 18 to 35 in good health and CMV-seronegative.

In DNA form, the CDR3 reads TGCGCCAGCAGTGAGGTTGGGACAGGGGTTCACGAGCAGTACTTC. Its protein product is CASSEVGTGVHEQYF. This chain connects TRBV10-1 to TRBJ2-7, with 10 bases identical to TRBD1. CDR1 is WNHNN and CDR2 is SYGVQD in the germline V gene (reference sequence). The CDR3 runs 15 residues. V gave up 2 bases and J gave up 5 bases; unmatched junction bases: 6.